The sample holds a few counts of the clone carrying this T cell receptor beta chain. Its antigen is not identified. The entry originates in a study of early T cells in non-severe SARS-CoV-2 infection. At the level of the study: The sequenced material was bulk RNA from unsorted whole blood, and its chains were unpaired.

As part of library construction, unique molecular identifiers were attached to individual cDNA molecules. TCRdb redid the calling of the 5' RACE reads with MiXCR, one entry per CDR3 protein. This sample yields just over 95,000 distinct CDR3 sequences, of which approximately 10% are seen a single time; around 4.6% belongs to the top ten. General study points: VDJdb matching skewed toward anti-spike CD8 responses, missing private and CD4 specificities.

This CDR3 contains 14 residues. CDR1 is SQVTM, CDR2 ANQGSEA, per germline. The junction had 9 bases not matched to a gene; V was cut back by 4 bases and J by 9 bases. The input for sequencing was whole blood, taken at baseline. This chain connects TRBV29-1 to TRBJ2-1; the match to TRBD2 covers 10 bases. This receptor was obtained from an adult who was a healthcare worker with PCR-confirmed SARS-CoV-2 infection or an uninfected control (not recorded which). CDR3 amino acids: CSVVEVAGGGEQFF. The DNA of the CDR3 is TGCAGCGTTGTAGAGGTAGCGGGGGGAGGTGAGCAGTTCTTC.